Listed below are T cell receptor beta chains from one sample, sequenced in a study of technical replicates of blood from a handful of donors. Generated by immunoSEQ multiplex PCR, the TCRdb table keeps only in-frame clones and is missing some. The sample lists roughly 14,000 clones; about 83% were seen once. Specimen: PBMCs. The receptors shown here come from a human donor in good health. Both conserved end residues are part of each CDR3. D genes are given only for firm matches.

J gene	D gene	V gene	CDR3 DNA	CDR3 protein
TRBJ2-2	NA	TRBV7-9	TGTGCCAGCAGCTTAGGCCAGGGGTACCCCGGGGAGCTGTTTTTT	CASSLGQGYPGELFF
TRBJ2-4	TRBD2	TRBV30	TGTGCCTGGAGTGTACGGGTGGGGCGGGGGGCCAAAAACATTCAGTACTTC	CAWSVRVGRGAKNIQYF
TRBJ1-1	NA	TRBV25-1	TGTGCCAGCCGGAGGGGGAACACTGAAGCTTTCTTT	CASRRGNTEAFF
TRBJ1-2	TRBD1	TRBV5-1	TGCGCCAGCAGCTTGGCAGGGGGCACCGGAGACCATGGCTACACCTTC	CASSLAGGTGDHGYTF
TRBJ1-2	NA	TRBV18	TGTGCCAGCTCACAAATGACAGCGAACTATGGCTACACCTTC	CASSQMTANYGYTF
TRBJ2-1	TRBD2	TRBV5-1	TGCGCCAGCAGCCCCGGGACTACCTCCTACAATGAGCAGTTCTTC	CASSPGTTSYNEQFF
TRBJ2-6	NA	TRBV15	TGTGCCACCAGCAGAGAGCGGGACTCTGGGGCCAACGTCCTGACTTTC	CATSRERDSGANVLTF
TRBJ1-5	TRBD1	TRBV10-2	TGCGCCAGTTCCCCCGGGACAGGGGGCACTCAGCCCCAGCATTTT	CASSPGTGGTQPQHF
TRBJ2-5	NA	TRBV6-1	TGTGCCAGCAGTGAATCCGTACTAGTAAAAGAGACCCAGTACTTC	CASSESVLVKETQYF
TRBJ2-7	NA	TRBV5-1	TGCGCCAGCAGCTTTTCGGGATCCTACGAGCAGTACTTC	CASSFSGSYEQYF
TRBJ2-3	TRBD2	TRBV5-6	TGTGCCAGCAGCGAACTAGCGGGGGGGAGCACAGATACGCAGTATTTT	CASSELAGGSTDTQYF
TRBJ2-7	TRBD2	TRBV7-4	TGTGCCAGCAGCTTTCGGCTACTAGCGGGAGAATCTTGCGAGCAGTACTTC	CASSFRLLAGESCEQYF